This entry concerns a single T cell receptor (beta chain). Its antigen is unknown. The source of the sample is a study of cytomegalovirus exposure and HLA in healthy donors. Study observations and caveats: Earlier findings revealed that most TCR beta V segments proved productive either about 90% or about 30% of the time. In a later analysis, the majority of CMV-associated beta chains seemingly showed HLA restriction.

The PCR had 60 Vbeta and 13 Jbeta primers. The table came from immunoSEQ multiplex PCR; TCRdb's copy has only in-frame clones and leaves some out. The table lists about 120,000 clones, roughly two thirds of them singletons. Losses at the gene ends were 3 bases for V and 0 bases for J; bases not matched to a gene: 8. The CDR3 consists of 16 residues. Germline CDR1 SQVTM, CDR2 ANQGSEA. The sample consisted of PBMCs. J is TRBJ1-3 and V is TRBV29-1, with 7 nucleotides matching TRBD1. The source is a young man in good health and CMV-seropositive. The CDR3, as DNA: TGCAGCGTTGAGGACAGGTCCCAATACTCTGGAAACACCATATATTTT. Translating gives CSVEDRSQYSGNTIYF. Full variable domain (missing parts from reference TRBV29-1 and TRBJ1-3): SAVISQKPSRDICQRGTSLTIQCQVDSQVTMMFWYRQQPGQSLTLIATANQGSEATYESGFVIDKFPISRPNLTFSTLTVSNMSPEDSSIYLCSVEDRSQYSGNTIYFGEGSWLTVV.